The rows below give T cell receptor beta chains drawn from one sample of a study of CD8 T cells in Susac syndrome. MiXCR, applied by TCRdb to the immunoSEQ multiplex PCR reads, yields one record per CDR3 protein. The data show around 300,000 distinct CDR3 sequences, with roughly 85% seen just once and around 0.22% held by the top ten. Sequencing was done on a sample of CD8+ T cells from PBMCs. These receptors were taken from a human donor with multiple sclerosis. The CDR3 runs from the conserved cysteine through the conserved F or W. D genes are given only for firm matches.

v_gene: TRBV7-8; d_gene: .; CDR3aa: CASSIPLDEQYF
v_gene: TRBV6-5; d_gene: .; CDR3aa: CASSYGTKATYGYTF
v_gene: TRBV28; d_gene: TRBD1; CDR3aa: CASVLHATGTGDHRGYNEQFF
v_gene: TRBV6-5; d_gene: .; CDR3aa: CASMGAGIYYGYTF
v_gene: TRBV13; d_gene: TRBD2; CDR3aa: CASSLTSGKNADTQYF
v_gene: TRBV4-3; d_gene: .; CDR3aa: CASSQDQGLEDTQYF
v_gene: TRBV4-1; d_gene: TRBD1; CDR3aa: CASSQPGTGSYEQYF
v_gene: TRBV6-5; d_gene: TRBD1; CDR3aa: CASSEQGIIQYF
v_gene: TRBV25-1; d_gene: .; CDR3aa: CASSDIGSTGELFF
v_gene: TRBV29-1; d_gene: .; CDR3aa: CSGGVTEAFF
v_gene: TRBV2; d_gene: TRBD2; CDR3aa: CASSEGLAGGWPSQETQYF
v_gene: TRBV6-1; d_gene: .; CDR3aa: CASSEDSTDTQYF
v_gene: TRBV3-1; d_gene: .; CDR3aa: CASSQDLSGFHTGELFF
v_gene: TRBV29-1; d_gene: .; CDR3aa: CSAEILGAQYF
v_gene: TRBV19; d_gene: .; CDR3aa: CASSMGGKLGNQPQHF
v_gene: TRBV7-2; d_gene: TRBD1; CDR3aa: CASSPEGQLDQPQHF
v_gene: TRBV5-8; d_gene: TRBD2; CDR3aa: CASSLARLAGQETQYF
v_gene: TRBV11-2; d_gene: .; CDR3aa: CASSPGFFNNEQFF
v_gene: TRBV6-2/TRBV6-3; d_gene: .; CDR3aa: CASSRPGETQYF
v_gene: TRBV7-9; d_gene: TRBD1; CDR3aa: CASSTPVGQGNQETQYF
v_gene: TRBV5-1; d_gene: TRBD1; CDR3aa: CASSLGQGNLYGYTF
v_gene: TRBV6-6; d_gene: .; CDR3aa: CASNRNEQFF
v_gene: TRBV15; d_gene: .; CDR3aa: CATSRDGNLLSPQHF
v_gene: TRBV19; d_gene: .; CDR3aa: CATAEWGIAKGTEAFF
v_gene: TRBV25-1; d_gene: .; CDR3aa: CASRESGDETQYF
v_gene: TRBV5-6; d_gene: TRBD1; CDR3aa: CASSPGTGTHEQFF
v_gene: TRBV5-5; d_gene: .; CDR3aa: CASSPDMEEQYF
v_gene: TRBV19; d_gene: .; CDR3aa: CASSIDEETYEQYF
v_gene: TRBV20-1; d_gene: .; CDR3aa: CSAVVTDYSPPQETQYF
v_gene: TRBV4-1; d_gene: .; CDR3aa: CASSPEISTDTQYF
v_gene: TRBV3-1; d_gene: TRBD2; CDR3aa: CASSQVEFGLARDEQFF
v_gene: TRBV28; d_gene: TRBD1; CDR3aa: CASSLGDRGNTEAFF
v_gene: TRBV7-9; d_gene: .; CDR3aa: CASSPRPGALNTEAFF
v_gene: TRBV6-2/TRBV6-3; d_gene: TRBD2; CDR3aa: CASSPLAGGSLSSYNEQFF
v_gene: TRBV30; d_gene: .; CDR3aa: CAWSVLLNEAFF
v_gene: TRBV14; d_gene: .; CDR3aa: CASSQEGVRTEAFF
v_gene: TRBV7-9; d_gene: .; CDR3aa: CASSSQGWGLDEQFF
v_gene: TRBV7-7; d_gene: .; CDR3aa: CASSLADGYEQYF
v_gene: TRBV28; d_gene: TRBD1; CDR3aa: CASGQGPTGELFF
v_gene: TRBV4-1; d_gene: .; CDR3aa: CASSQDPGLVGSEQYF
v_gene: TRBV4-3; d_gene: TRBD2; CDR3aa: CASSQLAGWGLNTGELFF
v_gene: TRBV6-2/TRBV6-3; d_gene: .; CDR3aa: CASSCPDRPSNQPQHF
v_gene: TRBV5-1; d_gene: .; CDR3aa: CASSLEGVTLPNNEQFF
v_gene: TRBV6-5; d_gene: .; CDR3aa: CASSFGVDYPPSGEQYF
v_gene: TRBV11-2; d_gene: TRBD2; CDR3aa: CASSDRLAGGFDEQFF
v_gene: TRBV27; d_gene: .; CDR3aa: CASSRTGNEQYF
v_gene: TRBV3-1; d_gene: .; CDR3aa: CASSPLLRGLFGEQYF
v_gene: TRBV4-3; d_gene: TRBD1; CDR3aa: CASSQGQGADGYTF
v_gene: TRBV5-6; d_gene: .; CDR3aa: CASSFGLGDEQFF
v_gene: TRBV14; d_gene: TRBD1; CDR3aa: CASSQPRTGSAYEQYF
v_gene: TRBV29-1; d_gene: .; CDR3aa: CSTPGTEAFF
v_gene: TRBV11-2; d_gene: TRBD2; CDR3aa: CASSFPKREVSDEQFF
v_gene: TRBV20-1; d_gene: TRBD1; CDR3aa: CSAREGTGWSYEQYF
v_gene: TRBV19; d_gene: .; CDR3aa: CASRPQGGNTEAFF
v_gene: TRBV5-1; d_gene: TRBD2; CDR3aa: CASSSSAGGNTDTQYF
v_gene: TRBV29-1; d_gene: TRBD1; CDR3aa: CSVGQGPNEQFF
v_gene: TRBV20-1; d_gene: TRBD2; CDR3aa: CSAADPPSGPREQYF
v_gene: TRBV20-1; d_gene: TRBD1; CDR3aa: CSASISGGQGEAFF
v_gene: TRBV20-1; d_gene: .; CDR3aa: CSAIGGNTEAFF
v_gene: TRBV7-9; d_gene: TRBD1; CDR3aa: CASSPPGQETYGYTF